One sample yielded the 14 T cell receptor beta chains listed below, sequenced in a study of blood T cell repertoires in COVID-19. Libraries were prepared by immunoSEQ multiplex PCR; TCRdb keeps only in-frame clonotypes and omits some of them. Of about 370,000 clones listed, roughly 86% are singletons. The material sequenced was PBMCs or T cells enriched from blood (not recorded which). The origin of the receptors is a woman aged 30 to 39 who had recovered from COVID-19.

The chain carries TRBV15 and TRBJ1-6, with a weak D call TRBD1 (5 bases). V gave up 1 base and J gave up 7 bases, with 11 bases separating them. CDR1 and CDR2 from the germline V gene are LNHNV and YYDKDF (reference sequence). The CDR3 runs 15 residues. The CDR3 sequence: CATSRAVGGNSPLHF. In DNA, the CDR3 is TGTGCCACCAGCAGAGCAGTCGGGGGGAATTCACCCCTCCACTTT.

The chain recombines TRBV7-2 with TRBJ2-5, with 9 bases identical to TRBD1. Germline V CDR1 and CDR2: SGHTA, FQGNSA. The ends lost 5 bases at V and 7 bases at J; junction bases unmatched: 14. CDR3 length: 16 amino acids. CDR3 region: CASSATGQGTLWTQYF. The CDR3 DNA is TGTGCCAGCAGCGCAACTGGACAGGGGACCCTTTGGACCCAGTACTTC. Looking up the rest from reference TRBV7-2 and TRBJ2-5 gives the full variable domain: GAGVSQSPSNKVTEKGKDVELRCDPISGHTALYWYRQSLGQGLEFLIYFQGNSAPDKSGLPSDRFSAERTGGSVSTLTIQRTQQEDSAVYLCASSATGQGTLWTQYFGPGTRLLVL.

The chain employs TRBV19 and TRBJ2-4, with D maybe TRBD1 (6 bases). The CDR3 is 15 amino acids. The ends were cut back, 0 bases at V and 9 bases at J, with 15 bases in the middle. Germline V gene sequence: CDR1 LNHDA, CDR2 SQIVND (reference sequence). The CDR3 coding sequence is TGTGCCAGTAGTATAGATCCAGGGGATGGGGGCATTCAGTACTTC. It yields the protein CASSIDPGDGGIQYF.

V gene TRBV11-2 combines with J gene TRBJ2-5, with a possible D match to TRBD2 (5 bases). Deletions cut 2 bases from V and 5 bases from J, with 12 bases between. CDR3 length equals 14 residues. Germline CDR1 SGHAT, CDR2 FQNNGV. The CDR3 here is CASSLPPRAETQYF. The CDR3 nucleotides read TGTGCCAGCAGCTTACCCCCGAGGGCGGAGACCCAGTACTTC. The whole variable domain, remainder taken from reference TRBV11-2 and TRBJ2-5, is EAGVAQSPRYKIIEKRQSVAFWCNPISGHATLYWYQQILGQGPKLLIQFQNNGVVDDSQLPKDRFSAERLKGVDSTLKIQPAKLEDSAVYLCASSLPPRAETQYFGPGTRLLVL.

This sequence joins TRBV9 and TRBJ2-7, with D possibly matching TRBD2 (5 bases). Trimming took 2 bases from V and 6 from J, leaving 18 bases between them. CDR1 and CDR2 (germline): SGDLS, YYNGEE. This CDR3 is built from 15 residues. CDR3 sequence reads: CASSVADQLDFEQYF. The CDR3 DNA is TGTGCCAGCAGCGTTGCGGATCAACTAGATTTCGAGCAGTACTTC.

This clone occurred once. The rearrangement uses TRBV7-9 and TRBJ2-2; 8 bases agree with TRBD1. Trimming removed 5 bases from V and 6 bases from J; junction bases left unmatched: 8. The length of the CDR3 is 15 residues. Germline V gives CDR1 SEHNR, CDR2 FQNEAQ (reference sequence). Written as DNA, the CDR3 is TGTGCCAGCAGCATCGGGACAGGTTTAGCCGGGGAGCTGTTTTTT. Protein sequence: CASSIGTGLAGELFF.

The rearrangement links TRBV12-3 or TRBV12-4 to TRBJ2-3; D is unresolved. The CDR3 contains 13 residues. Between the trimmed V and J ends, which lost 3 bases and 2 bases, there was a span of 6 bases. CDR3 DNA: TGTGCCAGCAGTTTTCGGGTCACAGATACGCAGTATTTT. It yields the protein CASSFRVTDTQYF.

V is TRBV7-2 and J is TRBJ2-3, with D possibly TRBD2 on 6 matching bases. The CDR3 length is 17 residues. Per germline, CDR1 SGHTA and CDR2 FQGNSA. V shed 1 base and J shed 6 bases, with 20 bases lying between them. CDR3 in amino acids: CASSLGGHTSPRDTQYF. For the CDR3, the DNA is TGTGCCAGCAGCTTAGGGGGCCACACTAGCCCTAGGGATACGCAGTATTTT.

This clone was detected only once. The rearrangement uses TRBV27 and TRBJ1-3; 8 nucleotides agree with TRBD1. Germline V CDR1 and CDR2: MNHEY, SMNVEV (reference sequence). The ends lost 0 bases at V and 6 bases at J; junction bases unmatched: 10. The CDR3 is 17 residues long. The CDR3 bases are TGTGCCAGCAGTTTATCTCGAACAGGGGGAGGGGTAAACACCATATATTTT. This encodes CASSLSRTGGGVNTIYF.

The sample holds one count of this clone. The genes are TRBV30 and TRBJ2-3; weak D call: TRBD1 (6 bases). The CDR3 loop spans 15 amino acids. V was clipped by 4 bases and J by 6 bases, with 20 bases between them. The germline gives CDR1 GTSNPN, CDR2 SVGIG (reference sequence). CDR3 amino acids: CAWKRRQAKFDTQYF. CDR3 DNA: TGTGCCTGGAAACGGAGACAGGCCAAGTTCGATACGCAGTATTTT.

The chain recombines TRBV5-1 with TRBJ1-4, with D unresolved. Deletions cut 6 bases from V and 8 bases from J, with 11 bases between. CDR1 and CDR2 (germline): SGHRS, YFSETQ. The CDR3 has 12 residues. The CDR3 region is CASTEGGEKLFF. DNA for the CDR3: TGCGCCAGCACCGAGGGAGGAGAAAAACTGTTTTTT.

This sequence joins TRBV30 and TRBJ1-5, with 7 bases matching TRBD1. This CDR3 is built from 14 residues. Germline CDR1 and CDR2: GTSNPN and SVGIG (reference sequence). Trimming removed 1 base from V and 2 bases from J; junction bases left unmatched: 2. CDR3 DNA: TGTGCCTGGAGTGCTGGACAGGGCAATCAGCCCCAGCATTTT. Residues: CAWSAGQGNQPQHF.

CDR3 DNA sequence: TGTGCCAGCAGGCCACAGGGGCGGAGTGAGCAGTTCTTC. Its protein product is CASRPQGRSEQFF. The chain uses TRBV27 and TRBJ2-1; 7 bases align to TRBD1. The ends lost 6 bases at V and 9 bases at J; junction bases unmatched: 8. CDR3 size: 13 residues. CDR1 MNHEY and CDR2 SMNVEV come from the germline V gene (reference sequence).

V and J are TRBV25-1 and TRBJ1-1, with D tentatively TRBD1 (6 bases). CDR1 is MGHDK and CDR2 is SYGVNS in the germline V gene. V was shortened by 5 bases and J by 7 bases, with 17 bases between the two germline ends. This CDR3 is 14 amino acids long. This CDR3 is CASSLSGDLLEAFF. CDR3 DNA sequence: TGTGCCAGCAGTTTATCAGGGGACCTACTTGAAGCTTTCTTT. Supplemented by reference TRBV25-1 and TRBJ1-1, the full variable domain reads EADIYQTPRYLVIGTGKKITLECSQTMGHDKMYWYQQDPGMELHLIHYSYGVNSTEKGDLSSESTVSRIRTEHFPLTLESARPSHTSQYLCASSLSGDLLEAFFGQGTRLTVV.